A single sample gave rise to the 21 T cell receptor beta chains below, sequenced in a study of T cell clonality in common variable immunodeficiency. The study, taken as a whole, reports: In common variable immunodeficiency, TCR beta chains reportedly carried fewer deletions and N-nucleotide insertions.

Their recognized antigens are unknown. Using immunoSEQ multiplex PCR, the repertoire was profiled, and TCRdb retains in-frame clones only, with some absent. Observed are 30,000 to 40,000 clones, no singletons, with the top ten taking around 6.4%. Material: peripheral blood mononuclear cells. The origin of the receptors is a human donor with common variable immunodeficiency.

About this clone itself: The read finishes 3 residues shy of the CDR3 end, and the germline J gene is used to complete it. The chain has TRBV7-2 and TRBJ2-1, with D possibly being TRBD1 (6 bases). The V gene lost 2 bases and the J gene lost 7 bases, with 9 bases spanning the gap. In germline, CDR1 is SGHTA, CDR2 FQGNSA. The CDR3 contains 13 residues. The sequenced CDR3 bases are TGTGCCAGCAGCTTACAAACAGGGAATGAG. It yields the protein CASSLQTGNE. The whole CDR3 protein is CASSLQTGNEQFF. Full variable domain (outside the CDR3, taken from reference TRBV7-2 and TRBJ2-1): GAGVSQSPSNKVTEKGKDVELRCDPISGHTALYWYRQSLGQGLEFLIYFQGNSAPDKSGLPSDRFSAERTGGSVSTLTIQRTQQEDSAVYLCASSLQTGNEQFFGPGTRLTVL.

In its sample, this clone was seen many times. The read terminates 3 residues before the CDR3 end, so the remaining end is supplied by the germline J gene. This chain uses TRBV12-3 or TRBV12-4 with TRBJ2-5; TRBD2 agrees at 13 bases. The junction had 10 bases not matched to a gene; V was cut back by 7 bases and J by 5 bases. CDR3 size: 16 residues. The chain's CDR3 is CASKTSGGPTKETQYF. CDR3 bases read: TGTGCCAGCAAGACTAGCGGGGGGCCGACGAAGGAGACC.

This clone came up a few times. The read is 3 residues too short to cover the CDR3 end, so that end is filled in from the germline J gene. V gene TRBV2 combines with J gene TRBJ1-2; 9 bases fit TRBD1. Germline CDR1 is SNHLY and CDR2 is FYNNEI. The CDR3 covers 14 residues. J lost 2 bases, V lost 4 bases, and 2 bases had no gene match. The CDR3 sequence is CASSVQGANYGYTF. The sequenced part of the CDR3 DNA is TGTGCCAGCAGTGTACAGGGGGCAAACTATGGC. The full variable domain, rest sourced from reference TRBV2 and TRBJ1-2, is EPEVTQTPSHQVTQMGQEVILRCVPISNHLYFYWYRQILGQKVEFLVSFYNNEISEKSEIFDDQFSVERPDGSNFTLKIRSTKLEDSAMYFCASSVQGANYGYTFGSGTRLTVV.

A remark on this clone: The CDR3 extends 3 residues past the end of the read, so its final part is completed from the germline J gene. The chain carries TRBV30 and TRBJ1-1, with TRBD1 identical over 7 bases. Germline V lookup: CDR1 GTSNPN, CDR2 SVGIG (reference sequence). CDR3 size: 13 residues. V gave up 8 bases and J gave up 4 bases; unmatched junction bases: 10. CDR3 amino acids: CASSTTGATEAFF. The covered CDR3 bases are TGTGCCAGTAGCACTACAGGGGCCACTGAA. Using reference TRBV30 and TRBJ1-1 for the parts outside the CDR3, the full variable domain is SQTIHQWPATLVQPVGSPLSLECTVEGTSNPNLYWYRQAAGRGLQLLFYSVGIGQISSEVPQNLSASRPQDRQFILSSKKLLLSDSGFYLCASSTTGATEAFFGQGTRLTVV.

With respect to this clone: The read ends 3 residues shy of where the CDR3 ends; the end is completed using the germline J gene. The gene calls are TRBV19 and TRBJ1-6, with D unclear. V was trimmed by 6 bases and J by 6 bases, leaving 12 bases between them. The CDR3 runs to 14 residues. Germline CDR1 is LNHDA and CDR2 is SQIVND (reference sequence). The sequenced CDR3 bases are TGTGCCAGTAGACAACCGAAGGCTAATTCACCC. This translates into CASRQPKANSP. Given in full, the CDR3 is CASRQPKANSPLHF.

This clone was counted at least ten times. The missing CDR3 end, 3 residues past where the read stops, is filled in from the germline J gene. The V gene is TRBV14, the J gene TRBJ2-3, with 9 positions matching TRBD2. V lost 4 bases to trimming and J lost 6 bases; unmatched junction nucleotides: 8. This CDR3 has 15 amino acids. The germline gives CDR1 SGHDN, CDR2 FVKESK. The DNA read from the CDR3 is TGTGCCAGCAGCCCTCTAGCGGGAAAGCTTGATACG. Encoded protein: CASSPLAGKLDT. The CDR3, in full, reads CASSPLAGKLDTQYF.

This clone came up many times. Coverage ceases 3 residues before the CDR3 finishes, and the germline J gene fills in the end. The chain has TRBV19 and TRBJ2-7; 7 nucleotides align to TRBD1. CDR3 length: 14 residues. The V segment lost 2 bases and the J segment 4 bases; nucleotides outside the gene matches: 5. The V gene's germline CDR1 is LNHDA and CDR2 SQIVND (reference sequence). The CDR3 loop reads CASSISTGWYEQYF. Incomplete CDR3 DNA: TGTGCCAGTAGTATATCGACAGGGTGGTACGAG.

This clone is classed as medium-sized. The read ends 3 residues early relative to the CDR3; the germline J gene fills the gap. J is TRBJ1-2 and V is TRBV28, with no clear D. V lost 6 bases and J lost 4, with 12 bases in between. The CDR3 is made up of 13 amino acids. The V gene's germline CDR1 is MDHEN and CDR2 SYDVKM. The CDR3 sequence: CASSLPVVYGYTF. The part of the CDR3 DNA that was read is TGTGCCAGCAGCCTCCCGGTCGTCTATGGC.

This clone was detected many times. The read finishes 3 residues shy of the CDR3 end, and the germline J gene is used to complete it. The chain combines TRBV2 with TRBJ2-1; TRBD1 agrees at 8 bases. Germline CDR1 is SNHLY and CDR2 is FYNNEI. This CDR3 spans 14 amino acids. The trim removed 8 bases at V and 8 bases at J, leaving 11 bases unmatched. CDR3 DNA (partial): TGTGCCAGCGCGAGGACAGGGCGGGTAGATGAG. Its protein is CASARTGRVDE. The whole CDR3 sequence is CASARTGRVDEQFF. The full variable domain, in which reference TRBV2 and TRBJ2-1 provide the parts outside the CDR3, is EPEVTQTPSHQVTQMGQEVILRCVPISNHLYFYWYRQILGQKVEFLVSFYNNEISEKSEIFDDQFSVERPDGSNFTLKIRSTKLEDSAMYFCASARTGRVDEQFFGPGTRLTVL.

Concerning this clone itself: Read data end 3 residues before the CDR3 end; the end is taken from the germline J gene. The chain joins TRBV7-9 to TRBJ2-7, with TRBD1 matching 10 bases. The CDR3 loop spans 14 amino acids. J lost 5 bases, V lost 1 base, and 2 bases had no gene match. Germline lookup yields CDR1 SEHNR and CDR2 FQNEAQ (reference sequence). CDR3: CASSLGDRGDEQYF. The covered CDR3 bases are TGTGCCAGCAGCTTAGGGGACAGGGGTGACGAG. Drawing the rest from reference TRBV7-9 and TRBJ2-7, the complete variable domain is DTGVSQNPRHKITKRGQNVTFRCDPISEHNRLYWYRQTLGQGPEFLTYFQNEAQLEKSRLLSDRFSAERPKGSFSTLEIQRTEQGDSAMYLCASSLGDRGDEQYFGPGTRLTVT.

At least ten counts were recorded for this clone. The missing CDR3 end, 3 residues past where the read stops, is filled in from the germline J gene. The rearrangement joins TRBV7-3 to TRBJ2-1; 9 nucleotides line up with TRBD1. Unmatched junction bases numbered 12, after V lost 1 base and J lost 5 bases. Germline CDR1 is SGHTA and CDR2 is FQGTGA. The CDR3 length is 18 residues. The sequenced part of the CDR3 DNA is TGTGCCAGCAGCTTAAGGGGAGGGGGGACAGGGACTAACAATGAG. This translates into CASSLRGGGTGTNNE. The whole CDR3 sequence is CASSLRGGGTGTNNEQFF.

The sequenced part of the CDR3 DNA is TGTGCCAGCAGCTTAAGACAGGGCACCGTCTATGGC. It codes for CASSLRQGTVYG. The entire CDR3 protein reads CASSLRQGTVYGYTF. The chain uses TRBV7-9 and TRBJ1-2, with 7 positions matching TRBD1. Read coverage stops 3 residues before the CDR3 terminus; the germline J gene supplies the remainder. The V gene's germline CDR1 is SEHNR and CDR2 FQNEAQ (reference sequence). The CDR3 sequence is 15 residues long. The V and J ends lost 2 bases and 4 bases, in that order; junction bases with no gene match: 7.

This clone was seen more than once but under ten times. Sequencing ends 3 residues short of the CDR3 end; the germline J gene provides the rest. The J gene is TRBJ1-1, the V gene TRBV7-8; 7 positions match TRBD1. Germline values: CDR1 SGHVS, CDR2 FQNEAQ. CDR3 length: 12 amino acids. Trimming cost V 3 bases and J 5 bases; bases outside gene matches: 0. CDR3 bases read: TGTGCCAGCAGCTTGGACAGGACTGAA. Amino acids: CASSLDRTE. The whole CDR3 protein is CASSLDRTEAFF.

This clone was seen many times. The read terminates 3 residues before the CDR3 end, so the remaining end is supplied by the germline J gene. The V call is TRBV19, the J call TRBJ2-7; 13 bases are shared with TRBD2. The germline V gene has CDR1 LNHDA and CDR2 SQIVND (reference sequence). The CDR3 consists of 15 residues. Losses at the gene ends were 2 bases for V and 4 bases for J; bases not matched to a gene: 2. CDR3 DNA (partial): TGTGCCAGTAGTATAAGGGGACTAGCGGGATACGAG. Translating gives CASSIRGLAGYE. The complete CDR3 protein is CASSIRGLAGYEQYF.

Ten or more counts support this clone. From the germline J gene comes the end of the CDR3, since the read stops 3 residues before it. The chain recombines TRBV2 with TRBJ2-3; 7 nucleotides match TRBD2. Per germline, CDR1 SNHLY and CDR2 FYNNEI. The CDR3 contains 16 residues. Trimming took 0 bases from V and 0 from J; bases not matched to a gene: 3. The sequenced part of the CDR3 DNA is TGTGCCAGCAGTGAAGCTAGCGGGCCTAGCACAGATACG. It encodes CASSEASGPSTDT. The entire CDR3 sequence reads CASSEASGPSTDTQYF.

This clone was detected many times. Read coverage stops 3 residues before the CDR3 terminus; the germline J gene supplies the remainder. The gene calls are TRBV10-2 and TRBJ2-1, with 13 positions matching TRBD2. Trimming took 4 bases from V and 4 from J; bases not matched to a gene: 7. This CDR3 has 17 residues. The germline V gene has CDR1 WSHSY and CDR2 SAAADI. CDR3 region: CASSAGLAGVRYNEQFF. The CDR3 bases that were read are TGCGCCAGCAGTGCCGGACTAGCGGGAGTAAGGTACAATGAG.

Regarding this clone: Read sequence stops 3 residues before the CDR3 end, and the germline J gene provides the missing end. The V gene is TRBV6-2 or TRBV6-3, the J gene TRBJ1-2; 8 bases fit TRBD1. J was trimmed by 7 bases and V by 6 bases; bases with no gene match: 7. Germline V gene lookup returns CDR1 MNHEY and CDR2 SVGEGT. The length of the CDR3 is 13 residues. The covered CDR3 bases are TGTGCCAGCAGACCTGACAGGGGAGGTGGC. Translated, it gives CASRPDRGGG. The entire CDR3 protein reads CASRPDRGGGYTF.

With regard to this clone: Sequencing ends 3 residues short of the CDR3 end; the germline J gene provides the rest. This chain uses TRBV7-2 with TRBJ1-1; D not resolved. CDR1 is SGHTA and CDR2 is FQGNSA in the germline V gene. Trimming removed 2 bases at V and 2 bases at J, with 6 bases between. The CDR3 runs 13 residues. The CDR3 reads CASSLRSNTEAFF. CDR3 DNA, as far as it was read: TGTGCCAGCAGCTTACGGTCTAACACTGAA.

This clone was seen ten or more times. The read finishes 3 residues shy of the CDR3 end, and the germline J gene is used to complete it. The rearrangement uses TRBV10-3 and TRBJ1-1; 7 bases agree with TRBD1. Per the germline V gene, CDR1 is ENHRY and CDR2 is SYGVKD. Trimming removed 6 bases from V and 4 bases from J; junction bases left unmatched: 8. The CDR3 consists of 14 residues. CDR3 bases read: TGTGCCATCAGCATATCGACAGGGAGCACTGAA. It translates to CAISISTGSTE. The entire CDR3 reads CAISISTGSTEAFF.

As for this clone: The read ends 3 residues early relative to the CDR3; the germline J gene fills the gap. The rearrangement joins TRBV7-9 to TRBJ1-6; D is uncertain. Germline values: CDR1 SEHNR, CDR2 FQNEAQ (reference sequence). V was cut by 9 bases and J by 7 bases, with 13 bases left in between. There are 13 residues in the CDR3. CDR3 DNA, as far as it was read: TGTGCCAGTAGCATAGGGCCAAATTCACCC. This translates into CASSIGPNSP. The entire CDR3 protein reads CASSIGPNSPLHF. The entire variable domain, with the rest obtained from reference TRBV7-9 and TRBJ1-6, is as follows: DTGVSQNPRHKITKRGQNVTFRCDPISEHNRLYWYRQTLGQGPEFLTYFQNEAQLEKSRLLSDRFSAERPKGSFSTLEIQRTEQGDSAMYLCASSIGPNSPLHFGNGTRLTVT.

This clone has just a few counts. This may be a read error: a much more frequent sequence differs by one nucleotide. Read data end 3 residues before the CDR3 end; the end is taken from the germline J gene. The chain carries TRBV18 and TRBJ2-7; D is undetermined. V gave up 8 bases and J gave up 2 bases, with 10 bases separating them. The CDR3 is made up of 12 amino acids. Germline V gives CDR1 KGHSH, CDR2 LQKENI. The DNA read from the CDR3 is TGTGCCAGCAGCTTTAGGGCCTACGAG. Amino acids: CASSFRAYE. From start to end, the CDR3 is CASSFRAYEQYF.